The source of this TCR beta chain is a study of blood T cell repertoires in COVID-19. Trimming left V 4 bases short and J 5 bases short, with 27 bases between. This CDR3 comprises 18 residues. Per germline, CDR1 MRHNA and CDR2 SNTAGT. This clone was seen just once. Some clones are missing from TCRdb's copy, which holds only in-frame ones; the method was immunoSEQ multiplex PCR. Of about 430,000 clones in the sample, roughly 84% were seen once. Sequencing input: PBMCs or T cells enriched from blood (not recorded which). The receptor was derived from a woman younger than 35 who had been exposed to COVID-19. The chain uses TRBV6-4 and TRBJ2-7; D perhaps matches TRBD2 (5 bases). CDR3 nucleotides: TGTGCCAGCAGTGGGACTCTCAGAGCTCCTACGTCCATCAACGAGCAGTACTTC. Its translation: CASSGTLRAPTSINEQYF.